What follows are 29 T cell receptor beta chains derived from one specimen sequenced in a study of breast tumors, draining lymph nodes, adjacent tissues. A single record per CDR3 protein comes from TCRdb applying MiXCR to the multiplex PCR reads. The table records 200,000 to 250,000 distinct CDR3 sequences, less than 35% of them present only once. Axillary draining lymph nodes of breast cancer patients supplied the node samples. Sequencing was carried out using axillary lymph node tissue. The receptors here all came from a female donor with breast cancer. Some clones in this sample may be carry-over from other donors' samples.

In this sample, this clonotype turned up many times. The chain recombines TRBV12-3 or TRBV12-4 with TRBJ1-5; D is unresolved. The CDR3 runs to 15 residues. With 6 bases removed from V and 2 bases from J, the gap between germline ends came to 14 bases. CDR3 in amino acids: CASSPAHRGNQPQHF. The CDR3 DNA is TGTGCCAGCAGCCCTGCCCACCGGGGCAATCAGCCCCAGCATTTT.

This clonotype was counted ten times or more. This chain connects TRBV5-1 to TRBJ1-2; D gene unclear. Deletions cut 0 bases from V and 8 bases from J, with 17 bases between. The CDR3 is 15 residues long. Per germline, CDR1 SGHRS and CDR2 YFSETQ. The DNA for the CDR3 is TGCGCCAGCAGCTTGGTGTGGCAGCCAGTGGAGGGCTACACCTTC. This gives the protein CASSLVWQPVEGYTF.

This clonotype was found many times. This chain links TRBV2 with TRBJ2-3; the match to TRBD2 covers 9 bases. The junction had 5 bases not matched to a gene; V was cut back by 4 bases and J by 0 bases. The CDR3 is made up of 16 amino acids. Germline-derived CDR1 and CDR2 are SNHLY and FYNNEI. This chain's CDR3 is CASSGLAVTSTDTQYF. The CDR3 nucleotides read TGTGCCAGCAGTGGACTAGCGGTGACTAGCACAGATACGCAGTATTTT.

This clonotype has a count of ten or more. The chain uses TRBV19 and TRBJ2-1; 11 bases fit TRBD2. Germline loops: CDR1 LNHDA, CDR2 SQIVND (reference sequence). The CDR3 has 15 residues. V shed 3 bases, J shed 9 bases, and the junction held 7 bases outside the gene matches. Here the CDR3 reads CASSILLAGGSEQFF. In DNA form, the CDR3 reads TGTGCCAGTAGTATCCTCCTAGCGGGAGGTAGTGAGCAGTTCTTC.

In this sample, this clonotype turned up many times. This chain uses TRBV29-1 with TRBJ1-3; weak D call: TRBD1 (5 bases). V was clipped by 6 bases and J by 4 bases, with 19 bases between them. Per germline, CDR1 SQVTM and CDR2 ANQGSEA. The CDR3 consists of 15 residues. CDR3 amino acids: CSVHLGGNPGNTIYF. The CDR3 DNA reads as TGCAGCGTCCACCTGGGGGGGAATCCGGGAAACACCATATATTTT.

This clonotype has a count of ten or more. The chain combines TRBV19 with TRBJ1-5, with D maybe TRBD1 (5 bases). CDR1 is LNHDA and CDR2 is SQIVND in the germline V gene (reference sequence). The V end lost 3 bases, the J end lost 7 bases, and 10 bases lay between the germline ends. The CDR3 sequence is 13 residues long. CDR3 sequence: CASSITGQQPQHF. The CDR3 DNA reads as TGTGCCAGTAGTATCACAGGTCAACAGCCCCAGCATTTT.

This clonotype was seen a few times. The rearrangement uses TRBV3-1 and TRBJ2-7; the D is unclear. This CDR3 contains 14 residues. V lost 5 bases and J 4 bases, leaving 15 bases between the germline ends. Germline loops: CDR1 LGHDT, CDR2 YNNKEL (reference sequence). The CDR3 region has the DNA TGTGCCAGCAGCTCGATCGGACGGAAATACGAGCAGTACTTC. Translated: CASSSIGRKYEQYF.

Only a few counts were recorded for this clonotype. CDR3 in DNA: TGTGCCAGCACCGGGGGTTTAGCGGGGGGATATGAGCAGTTCTTC. Translation gives CASTGGLAGGYEQFF. The chain combines TRBV6-5 with TRBJ2-1, with 10 bases fitting TRBD2. CDR3 length equals 15 residues. The ends lost 7 bases at V and 8 bases at J; junction bases unmatched: 11. The germline V gene has CDR1 MNHEY and CDR2 SVGAGI.

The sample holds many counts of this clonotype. The CDR3 DNA reads TGTGCCAGCAGCCGAACTAGCGGGAGGGCCGGAGAGACCCAGTACTTC. Protein sequence: CASSRTSGRAGETQYF. The rearrangement joins TRBV6-6 to TRBJ2-5; TRBD2 matches at 13 bases. The length of the CDR3 is 16 residues. V was pared by 6 bases and J by 4 bases, with 8 bases of the junction left unmatched. CDR1 is MNHNY, CDR2 SVGAGI, per germline (reference sequence).

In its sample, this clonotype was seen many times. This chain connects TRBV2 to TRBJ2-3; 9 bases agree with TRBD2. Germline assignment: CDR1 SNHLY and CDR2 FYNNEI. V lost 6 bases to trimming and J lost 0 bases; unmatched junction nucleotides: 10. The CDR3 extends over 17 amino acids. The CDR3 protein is CASSLRAGGYSTDTQYF. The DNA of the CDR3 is TGTGCCAGCAGCCTTCGGGCGGGGGGGTATAGCACAGATACGCAGTATTTT.

The CDR3 DNA follows: TGTGCCAGCAGCCACGGACTAGCGGGAGATACGCAGTATTTT. Its translation: CASSHGLAGDTQYF. J is TRBJ2-3 and V is TRBV7-3; 11 positions agree with TRBD2. V lost 5 bases and J lost 5; bases outside the gene matches: 3. The CDR3 spans 14 residues. From germline, CDR1 is SGHTA and CDR2 FQGTGA.

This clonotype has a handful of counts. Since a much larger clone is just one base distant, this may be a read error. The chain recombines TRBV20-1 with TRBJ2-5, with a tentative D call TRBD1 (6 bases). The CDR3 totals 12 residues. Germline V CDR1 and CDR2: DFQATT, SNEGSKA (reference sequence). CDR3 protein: CSAGGQQETPYF. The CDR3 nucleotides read TGCAGTGCCGGAGGACAGCAAGAGACCCCGTACTTC.

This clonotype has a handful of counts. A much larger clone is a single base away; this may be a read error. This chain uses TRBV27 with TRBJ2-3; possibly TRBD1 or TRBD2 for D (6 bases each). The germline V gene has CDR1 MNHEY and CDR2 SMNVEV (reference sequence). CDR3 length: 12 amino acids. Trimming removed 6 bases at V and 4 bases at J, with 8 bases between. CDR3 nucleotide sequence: TGTGCCAGCAGGGAGGGGGCAGATACGCAGTATTTT. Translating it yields CASREGADTQYF.

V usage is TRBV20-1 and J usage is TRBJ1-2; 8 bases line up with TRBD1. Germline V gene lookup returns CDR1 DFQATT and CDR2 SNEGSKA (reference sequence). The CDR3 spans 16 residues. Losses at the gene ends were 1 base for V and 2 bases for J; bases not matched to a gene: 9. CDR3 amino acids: CSARVPPDRENYGYTF. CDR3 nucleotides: TGCAGTGCTAGAGTTCCCCCGGACAGGGAGAACTATGGCTACACCTTC.

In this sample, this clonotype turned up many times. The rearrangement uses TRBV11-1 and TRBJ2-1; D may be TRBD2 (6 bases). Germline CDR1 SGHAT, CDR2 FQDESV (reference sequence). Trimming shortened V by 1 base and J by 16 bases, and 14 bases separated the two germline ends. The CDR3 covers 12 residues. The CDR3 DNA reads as TGTGCCAGCAGCTTAGGCGGACTAAAGGGCTTCTTC. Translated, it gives CASSLGGLKGFF. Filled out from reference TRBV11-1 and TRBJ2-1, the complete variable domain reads EAEVAQSPRYKITEKSQAVAFWCDPISGHATLYWYRQILGQGPELLVQFQDESVVDDSQLPKDRFSAERLKGVDSTLKIQPAELGDSAMYLCASSLGGLKGFFGPGTRLTVL.

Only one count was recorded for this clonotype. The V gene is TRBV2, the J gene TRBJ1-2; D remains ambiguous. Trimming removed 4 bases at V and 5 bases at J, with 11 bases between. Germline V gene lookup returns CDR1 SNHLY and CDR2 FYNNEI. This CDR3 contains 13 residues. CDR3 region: CASSVIGFYGYTF. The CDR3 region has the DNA TGTGCCAGCAGTGTCATCGGATTTTATGGCTACACCTTC.

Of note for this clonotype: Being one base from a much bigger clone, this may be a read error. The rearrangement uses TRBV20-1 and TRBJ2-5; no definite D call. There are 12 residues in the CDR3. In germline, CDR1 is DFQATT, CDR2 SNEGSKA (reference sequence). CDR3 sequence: CSARTGPETPYF. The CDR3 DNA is TGCAGTGCTAGAACCGGTCCCGAGACCCCGTACTTC.

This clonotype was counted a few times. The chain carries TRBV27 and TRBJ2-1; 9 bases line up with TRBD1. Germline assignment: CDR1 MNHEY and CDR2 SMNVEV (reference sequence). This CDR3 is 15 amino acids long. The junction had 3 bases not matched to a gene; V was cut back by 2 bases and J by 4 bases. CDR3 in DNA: TGTGCCAGCAGTTTAACCGGGACAGGGTACAATGAGCAGTTCTTC. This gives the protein CASSLTGTGYNEQFF.

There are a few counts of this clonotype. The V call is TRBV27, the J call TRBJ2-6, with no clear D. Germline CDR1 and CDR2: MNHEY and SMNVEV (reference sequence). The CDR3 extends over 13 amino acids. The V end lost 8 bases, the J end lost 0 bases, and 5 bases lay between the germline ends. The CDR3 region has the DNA TGTGCCAGCTGCTACTCTGGGGCCAACGTCCTGACTTTC. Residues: CASCYSGANVLTF.

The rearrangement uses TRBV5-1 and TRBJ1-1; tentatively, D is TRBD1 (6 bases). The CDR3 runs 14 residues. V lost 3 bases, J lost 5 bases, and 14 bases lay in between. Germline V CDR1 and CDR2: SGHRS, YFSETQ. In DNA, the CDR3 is TGCGCCAGCAGCTATGGGGGCGAAGGGACTGAAGCTTTCTTT. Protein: CASSYGGEGTEAFF. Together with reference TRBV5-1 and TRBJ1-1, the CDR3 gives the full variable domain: KAGVTQTPRYLIKTRGQQVTLSCSPISGHRSVSWYQQTPGQGLQFLFEYFSETQRNKGNFPGRFSGRQFSNSRSEMNVSTLELGDSALYLCASSYGGEGTEAFFGQGTRLTVV.

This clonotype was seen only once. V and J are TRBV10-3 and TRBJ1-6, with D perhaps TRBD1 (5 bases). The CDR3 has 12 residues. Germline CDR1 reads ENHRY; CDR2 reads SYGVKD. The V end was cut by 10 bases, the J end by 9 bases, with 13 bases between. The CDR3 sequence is CATGDGTSPLHF. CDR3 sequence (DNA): TGTGCCACGGGGGACGGCACTTCACCCCTCCACTTT.

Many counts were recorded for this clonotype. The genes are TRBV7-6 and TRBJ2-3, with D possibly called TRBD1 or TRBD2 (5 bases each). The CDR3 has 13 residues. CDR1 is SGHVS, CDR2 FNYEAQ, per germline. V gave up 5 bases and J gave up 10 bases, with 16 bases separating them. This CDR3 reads CASSPAGPGAQYF. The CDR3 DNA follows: TGTGCCAGCAGCCCCGCAGGGCCCGGGGCGCAGTATTTT.

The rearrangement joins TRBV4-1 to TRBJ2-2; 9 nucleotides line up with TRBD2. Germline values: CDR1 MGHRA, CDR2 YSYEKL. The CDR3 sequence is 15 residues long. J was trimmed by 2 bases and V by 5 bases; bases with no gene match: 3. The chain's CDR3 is CASSMGLANTGELFF. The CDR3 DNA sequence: TGCGCCAGCAGCATGGGACTAGCCAACACCGGGGAGCTGTTTTTT.

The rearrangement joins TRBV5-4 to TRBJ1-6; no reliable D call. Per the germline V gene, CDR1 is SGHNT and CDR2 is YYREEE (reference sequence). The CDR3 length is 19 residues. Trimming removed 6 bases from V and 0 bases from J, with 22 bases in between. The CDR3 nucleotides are TGTGCCAGCACCGATAACGAGGCGTCCCCCAGCTCCTATAATTCACCCCTCCACTTT. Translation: CASTDNEASPSSYNSPLHF.

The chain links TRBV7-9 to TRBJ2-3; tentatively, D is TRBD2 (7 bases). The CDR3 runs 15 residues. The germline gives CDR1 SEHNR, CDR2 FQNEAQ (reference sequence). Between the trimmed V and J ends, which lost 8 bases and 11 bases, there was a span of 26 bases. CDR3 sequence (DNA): TGTGCCAGCCCGGGGGCTGGCGGGAGCGAAGTTGAGCAGTATTTT. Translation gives CASPGAGGSEVEQYF. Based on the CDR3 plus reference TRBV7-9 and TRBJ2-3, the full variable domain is DTGVSQNPRHKITKRGQNVTFRCDPISEHNRLYWYRQTLGQGPEFLTYFQNEAQLEKSRLLSDRFSAERPKGSFSTLEIQRTEQGDSAMYLCASPGAGGSEVEQYFGPGTRLTVL.

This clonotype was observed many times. This CDR3 reads CASSIANSVIETQYF. CDR3 nucleotide sequence: TGTGCCAGTAGTATAGCAAATAGCGTTATAGAGACCCAGTACTTC. The V gene is TRBV19, the J gene TRBJ2-5, with D possibly being TRBD2 (5 bases). V lost 1 base to trimming and J lost 4 bases, with 13 bases between them. From germline, CDR1 is LNHDA and CDR2 SQIVND (reference sequence). This CDR3 spans 15 amino acids.

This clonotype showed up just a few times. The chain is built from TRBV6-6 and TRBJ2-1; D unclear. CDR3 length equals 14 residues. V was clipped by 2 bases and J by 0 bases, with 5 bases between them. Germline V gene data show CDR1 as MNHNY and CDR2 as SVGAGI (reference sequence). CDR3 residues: CASSYENSYNEQFF. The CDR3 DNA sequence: TGTGCCAGCAGTTACGAAAACTCCTACAATGAGCAGTTCTTC.

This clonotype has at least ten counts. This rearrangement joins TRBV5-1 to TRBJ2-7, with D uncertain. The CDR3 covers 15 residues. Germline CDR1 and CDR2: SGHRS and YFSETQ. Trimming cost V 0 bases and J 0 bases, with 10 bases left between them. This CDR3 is CASSLVGSSSYEQYF. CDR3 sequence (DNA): TGCGCCAGCAGCTTGGTAGGGTCAAGCTCCTACGAGCAGTACTTC. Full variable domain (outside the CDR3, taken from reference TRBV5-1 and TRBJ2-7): KAGVTQTPRYLIKTRGQQVTLSCSPISGHRSVSWYQQTPGQGLQFLFEYFSETQRNKGNFPGRFSGRQFSNSRSEMNVSTLELGDSALYLCASSLVGSSSYEQYFGPGTRLTVT.

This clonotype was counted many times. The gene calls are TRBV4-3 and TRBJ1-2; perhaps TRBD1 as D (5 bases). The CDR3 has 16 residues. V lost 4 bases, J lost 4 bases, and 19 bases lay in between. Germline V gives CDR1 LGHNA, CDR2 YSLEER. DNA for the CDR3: TGCGCCAGCAGCCCGATATACGGCGGCGGGGGCTATGGCTACACCTTC. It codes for CASSPIYGGGGYGYTF.